This T cell receptor (beta chain) was profiled in a study of regulatory T cells in long-lasting Graves disease. This clonotype occurred many times. Its antigen is as yet unknown. Time point specified: newly diagnosed GD, antithyroid drugs for less than 3 months. RNA extracted from PBMCs served as the sequencing template. Arm-PCR of CDR3 regions and iRepertoire HTBI primers were the basis on which TCR beta libraries were built. From the multiplex PCR reads, TCRdb called clonotypes with MiXCR, one entry per CDR3 protein. The sample carries 400,000 to 450,000 distinct CDR3 sequences, 16% recorded once. In germline, CDR1 is LGHDT, CDR2 YNNKEL (reference sequence). The CDR3 has 16 amino acids. V shed 1 base and J 1 base; nucleotides not matched to a gene: 2. Study outcomes and limitations: Less diverse TCR repertoires were seen in persistent Graves' patients than in newly diagnosed ones.

This same sample was also part of a study on T cells in Graves' hyperthyroidism and ophthalmopathy. This second study notes: The HTBI set primed first-round TCR CDR3 RT-PCR. By a 13 V-J model, ophthalmopathy was set apart from stable hyperthyroidism.

The sequence derives from a woman aged 25 to 39 with Graves disease. The starting material was peripheral blood mononuclear cells (PBMCs), obtained at new diagnosis, from a patient treated with antithyroid drugs. The chain joins TRBV3-1 to TRBJ2-2; 8 bases are a match to TRBD2. CDR3 coding DNA: TGTGCCAGCAGCCAAGGAAGCGGGGGGAACACCGGGGAGCTGTTTTTT. It specifies CASSQGSGGNTGELFF.